A selection of T cell receptor beta chains follows, all from one sample in a study of blood T cell repertoires in COVID-19. The repertoire was sequenced with immunoSEQ multiplex PCR; TCRdb's copy has only in-frame clones and lacks some. Of 120,000 or so clones in the sample, around nine tenths were seen once. The specimen was peripheral blood. These receptors all stem from a woman in her forties or fifties with acute or convalescent COVID-19. The CDR3 runs from the conserved cysteine through the conserved F or W.

V gene: TRBV7-2; J gene: TRBJ2-3; CDR3 protein: CASSLMPRDTQYF
V gene: TRBV19; J gene: TRBJ1-5; CDR3 protein: CASKSASQPQHF
V gene: TRBV3-1/TRBV3-2; J gene: TRBJ2-3; CDR3 protein: CASSYRWASTDTQYF
V gene: TRBV5-3; J gene: TRBJ1-2; CDR3 protein: CARSPKVVRGPANYGYTF
V gene: TRBV21-1; J gene: TRBJ2-2; CDR3 protein: CASSNRCRDRTKTGELFF
V gene: TRBV7-2; J gene: TRBJ1-1; CDR3 protein: CASSRVLGTEAFF
V gene: TRBV5-1; J gene: TRBJ2-3; CDR3 protein: CASSATSESTDTQYF
V gene: TRBV7-8; J gene: TRBJ2-3; CDR3 protein: CASSFSGTSSADTQYF
V gene: TRBV7-2; J gene: TRBJ2-1; CDR3 protein: CASSLWGTFRNEQFF
V gene: TRBV18; J gene: TRBJ2-5; CDR3 protein: CASSPPSQFQETQYF
V gene: TRBV6-6; J gene: TRBJ2-5; CDR3 protein: CASNDRGLQETQYF
V gene: TRBV10-3; J gene: TRBJ2-7; CDR3 protein: CAISETSGSYEQYF
V gene: TRBV5-1; J gene: TRBJ2-2; CDR3 protein: CASRSLAANTGELFF
V gene: TRBV9; J gene: TRBJ1-4; CDR3 protein: CASSLNSNEKLFF
V gene: TRBV18; J gene: TRBJ2-1; CDR3 protein: CASSPPRTGSNEQFF
V gene: TRBV7-2; J gene: TRBJ1-5; CDR3 protein: CASSFRTGGSPQHF
V gene: TRBV5-4; J gene: TRBJ2-7; CDR3 protein: CASSRGTSGTYEQYF
V gene: TRBV19; J gene: TRBJ1-2; CDR3 protein: CASSDLSQPGQSYGYTF
V gene: TRBV6-5; J gene: TRBJ2-7; CDR3 protein: CASSYSATSFSGEQYF
V gene: TRBV6-5; J gene: TRBJ1-5; CDR3 protein: CASSFLGTNYNQPQHF
V gene: TRBV30; J gene: TRBJ1-6; CDR3 protein: CAWSGRAGRDSPLHF
V gene: TRBV11-3; J gene: TRBJ2-3; CDR3 protein: CASSLGLRGNRDTQYF
V gene: TRBV7-2; J gene: TRBJ1-5; CDR3 protein: CASSLGEAYQPQHF
V gene: TRBV6-5; J gene: TRBJ1-5; CDR3 protein: CASSSIRELSPQHF
V gene: TRBV20-1; J gene: TRBJ2-3; CDR3 protein: CSASLLAGNTDTQYF
V gene: TRBV6-5; J gene: TRBJ1-6; CDR3 protein: CATSSSLESPLHF
V gene: TRBV11-2; J gene: TRBJ2-7; CDR3 protein: CASLTPSGTETYEQYF
V gene: TRBV27; J gene: TRBJ2-7; CDR3 protein: CASSLGRGGVEQYF
V gene: TRBV7-9; J gene: TRBJ1-1; CDR3 protein: CASSATESMNTEAFF
V gene: TRBV24-1; J gene: TRBJ1-2; CDR3 protein: CATSDLYYGYTF
V gene: TRBV11-3; J gene: TRBJ2-3; CDR3 protein: CASNSAGLLPDTQYF
V gene: TRBV13; J gene: TRBJ2-1; CDR3 protein: CASSPHLAGGGANEQFF
V gene: TRBV9; J gene: TRBJ1-5; CDR3 protein: CASSVGGGVSQPQHF
V gene: TRBV19; J gene: TRBJ2-1; CDR3 protein: CASSVSGRASHEQFF
V gene: TRBV30; J gene: TRBJ1-2; CDR3 protein: CAWRGSDSYGYTF
V gene: TRBV7-8; J gene: TRBJ2-3; CDR3 protein: CASSLRLAGGTDTQYF
V gene: TRBV30; J gene: TRBJ2-7; CDR3 protein: CAWRPRLGSYEQYF
V gene: TRBV12-5; J gene: TRBJ2-3; CDR3 protein: CASGLTGGIADTQYF
V gene: TRBV5-4; J gene: TRBJ2-2; CDR3 protein: CASSPGGDRGPGELFF
V gene: TRBV5-1; J gene: TRBJ2-7; CDR3 protein: CASSSSVAGGSYEQYF
V gene: TRBV5-4; J gene: TRBJ1-2; CDR3 protein: CASSWRTGTNYGYTF
V gene: TRBV28; J gene: TRBJ1-1; CDR3 protein: CASFQDSHTEAFF
V gene: TRBV24-1; J gene: TRBJ1-2; CDR3 protein: CATSDPRGQGAQGYTF
V gene: TRBV7-8; J gene: TRBJ2-1; CDR3 protein: CASTRGDRYNEQFF
V gene: TRBV11-3; J gene: TRBJ2-2; CDR3 protein: CASSLRLAGIAGELFF
V gene: TRBV5-8; J gene: TRBJ2-7; CDR3 protein: CASSFGLEGDEQYF
V gene: TRBV6-2/TRBV6-3; J gene: TRBJ2-3; CDR3 protein: CASSYQARTDTQYF
V gene: TRBV7-2; J gene: TRBJ1-5; CDR3 protein: CASSSAGVWQPQHF
V gene: TRBV27; J gene: TRBJ1-1; CDR3 protein: CASSLKANTEAFF
V gene: TRBV11-2; J gene: TRBJ2-3; CDR3 protein: CASSLDQRETDTQYF
V gene: TRBV6-5; J gene: TRBJ1-6; CDR3 protein: CASSQGTPVSPLHF
V gene: TRBV6-5; J gene: TRBJ2-5; CDR3 protein: CASRATGGWETQYF
V gene: TRBV6-2/TRBV6-3; J gene: TRBJ1-4; CDR3 protein: CASSQGTALNEKLFF
V gene: TRBV19; J gene: TRBJ1-2; CDR3 protein: CASSMQGDYGYTF
V gene: TRBV11-3; J gene: TRBJ2-7; CDR3 protein: CASSPYGVSAEQYF